Presented here are 32 T cell receptor beta chains from one specimen sequenced in a study of T cell responses to AZD1222 COVID-19 vaccine. The protocol was immunoSEQ multiplex PCR, while the TCRdb copy is restricted to in-frame clones and leaves out a portion. The table shows 90,000 to 150,000 clones, with around 90% occurring only once. Sequenced here: peripheral blood, sampled 28 days after the second AZD1222 dose. The origin of the receptors is an adult who received the AZD1222 COVID-19 vaccine.

This clone was counted between two and nine times. This sequence joins TRBV5-6 and TRBJ2-7; weak D call: TRBD1 (8 bases). There are 15 residues in the CDR3. Germline CDR1 is SGHDT and CDR2 is YYEEEE. The V end was cut by 4 bases, the J end by 2 bases, with 16 bases between. CDR3 in DNA: TGTGCCAGCAGCCCGCACACAGGGGGGGCCTACGAGCAGTACTTC. Translated: CASSPHTGGAYEQYF. The full variable domain, in which reference TRBV5-6 and TRBJ2-7 provide the parts outside the CDR3, is DAGVTQSPTHLIKTRGQQVTLRCSPKSGHDTVSWYQQALGQGPQFIFQYYEEEERQRGNFPDRFSGHQFPNYSSELNVNALLLGDSALYLCASSPHTGGAYEQYFGPGTRLTVT.

The V call is TRBV10-3, the J call TRBJ1-2; 8 bases fit TRBD1. The CDR3 contains 12 residues. V lost 10 bases, J lost 7 bases, and 8 bases stayed unmatched. Looked up from germline, CDR1 is ENHRY and CDR2 is SYGVKD. CDR3 DNA sequence: TGTGCCACCAGGACAGGGCTGGGTGGCTACACCTTC. Translation gives CATRTGLGGYTF.

The chain has TRBV3-1 (or the pseudogene TRBV3-2) and TRBJ2-1; D unclear. CDR3 size: 14 residues. Germline values: CDR1 LGHDT, CDR2 YNNKEL (reference sequence). The germline V and J ends were trimmed by 3 bases and 3 bases, with 9 bases remaining between them. In DNA, the CDR3 is TGTGCCAGCAGCCAGAGCTCCGGCTACAATGAGCAGTTCTTC. Amino acid sequence: CASSQSSGYNEQFF.

V is TRBV5-1 and J is TRBJ2-3, with TRBD2 matching 9 bases. There are 16 residues in the CDR3. V lost 4 bases, J lost 1 base, and 7 bases stayed unmatched. Germline CDR1 reads SGHRS; CDR2 reads YFSETQ. The DNA of the CDR3 is TGCGCCAGCAGCGAGGGTGCGGGAGGGGGCACAGATACGCAGTATTTT. Translated: CASSEGAGGGTDTQYF.

Many counts were recorded for this clone. The chain couples TRBV9 to TRBJ2-5; 7 bases are a match to TRBD2. The CDR3 runs 13 residues. The V and J ends lost 1 base and 5 bases, in that order; junction bases with no gene match: 2. The germline V gene has CDR1 SGDLS and CDR2 YYNGEE. Here the CDR3 DNA reads TGTGCCAGCAGCGTACTGGGGGGGGAGACCCAGTACTTC. The encoded protein is CASSVLGGETQYF.

The chain recombines TRBV6-5 with TRBJ2-3; 9 bases are a match to TRBD2. The germline gives CDR1 MNHEY, CDR2 SVGAGI. The CDR3 runs to 15 residues. Trimming at V came to 2 bases and at J to 9 bases, leaving 9 bases not matched to a gene. The DNA for the CDR3 is TGTGCCAGCAGTTACGGTGGCGGGGGGGCTCTAACGCAGTATTTT. This codes for CASSYGGGGALTQYF.

V usage is TRBV9 and J usage is TRBJ1-1; no firm D call. CDR3 length equals 13 residues. Trimming shortened V by 0 bases and J by 0 bases, and 3 bases separated the two germline ends. The germline CDR1 and CDR2 sequences are SGDLS and YYNGEE. The CDR3 sequence is CASSVGMNTEAFF. The DNA of the CDR3 is TGTGCCAGCAGCGTAGGGATGAACACTGAAGCTTTCTTT.

The V gene is TRBV7-2, the J gene TRBJ1-5, with 7 positions matching TRBD1. Germline loops: CDR1 SGHTA, CDR2 FQGNSA. The CDR3 length is 18 residues. The V gene end was trimmed by 2 bases and the J gene end by 0 bases; junction bases not matched to a gene: 10. CDR3 nucleotide sequence: TGTGCCAGCAGCTTAAGACCGGGACAGCTCTATAGCAATCAGCCCCAGCATTTT. As protein: CASSLRPGQLYSNQPQHF. Variable domain in full (rest from reference TRBV7-2 and TRBJ1-5): GAGVSQSPSNKVTEKGKDVELRCDPISGHTALYWYRQSLGQGLEFLIYFQGNSAPDKSGLPSDRFSAERTGGSVSTLTIQRTQQEDSAVYLCASSLRPGQLYSNQPQHFGDGTRLSIL.

This clone appeared a few times. The chain couples TRBV7-3 to TRBJ2-7; D unresolved. The CDR3 extends over 14 amino acids. The V and J ends lost 4 bases and 2 bases respectively, with 12 bases between them. Germline V gene lookup returns CDR1 SGHTA and CDR2 FQGTGA. This chain's CDR3 is CASSYLPGTYEQYF. The CDR3 DNA reads as TGTGCCAGCAGCTACCTTCCAGGTACCTACGAGCAGTACTTC.

The table lists this clone with a few counts. The V gene is TRBV7-2, the J gene TRBJ2-7; D remains ambiguous. V lost 1 base and J lost 2, with 9 bases in between. Looked up from germline, CDR1 is SGHTA and CDR2 is FQGNSA. The CDR3 extends over 14 amino acids. Written as DNA, the CDR3 is TGTGCCAGCAGCTTAGTGGGTCTCGCCTACGAGCAGTACTTC. This codes for CASSLVGLAYEQYF.

V is TRBV5-6 and J is TRBJ2-7, with TRBD1 identical over 7 bases. Germline V lookup: CDR1 SGHDT, CDR2 YYEEEE. The CDR3 covers 13 residues. V lost 5 bases to trimming and J lost 2 bases; unmatched junction nucleotides: 4. CDR3 sequence (DNA): TGTGCCAGCAGTCGGACAGGCCCCTACGAGCAGTACTTC. It encodes CASSRTGPYEQYF.

The table lists this clone with a count of one. The V and J genes are TRBV3-1 (or the pseudogene TRBV3-2) and TRBJ2-7; TRBD2 might be the D (6 bases). The V gene's germline CDR1 is LGHDT and CDR2 YNNKEL (reference sequence). The V gene lost 4 bases and the J gene lost 0 bases, with 13 bases spanning the gap. CDR3 size: 15 residues. CDR3 coding DNA: TGTGCCAGCAGCCCGCGGGACCCGAGCTCCTACGAGCAGTACTTC. Amino acids: CASSPRDPSSYEQYF.

The chain has TRBV4-3 and TRBJ1-5; D perhaps matches TRBD1 (6 bases). Germline CDR1 LGHNA, CDR2 YSLEER. V was cut by 1 base and J by 7 bases, with 11 bases left in between. CDR3 size: 14 residues. CDR3: CASSQGGAGQPQHF. The CDR3 bases are TGCGCCAGCAGCCAAGGGGGGGCTGGACAGCCCCAGCATTTT.

This clone was picked up one time. The chain couples TRBV4-1 to TRBJ1-4; D is undetermined. CDR1 and CDR2 from the germline V gene are MGHRA and YSYEKL. The length of the CDR3 is 15 residues. Trimming left V 4 bases short and J 0 bases short, with 9 bases between. The CDR3 DNA follows: TGCGCCAGCAGCCCCCCCGCCGCAACTAATGAAAAACTGTTTTTT. Protein product: CASSPPAATNEKLFF.

This sequence joins TRBV28 and TRBJ2-1, with 11 bases that match TRBD2. V dropped 5 bases and J dropped 9; count of bases not matched to a gene: 9. CDR3 length: 15 amino acids. Looked up from germline, CDR1 is MDHEN and CDR2 is SYDVKM. CDR3 region: CASSPVAGGAVEQFF. The CDR3 bases are TGTGCCAGCAGTCCGGTAGCGGGGGGGGCGGTTGAGCAGTTCTTC.

The V and J genes are TRBV12-3 or TRBV12-4 and TRBJ1-3; D unclear. The CDR3 totals 12 residues. V was cut by 3 bases and J by 0 bases, with 0 bases left in between. CDR3 sequence reads: CASSFSGNTIYF. The CDR3 DNA reads as TGTGCCAGCAGTTTCTCTGGAAACACCATATATTTT.

This chain joins TRBV3-1 (or the pseudogene TRBV3-2) and TRBJ1-1; D remains ambiguous. Germline V gene data show CDR1 as LGHDT and CDR2 as YNNKEL (reference sequence). The CDR3 is 14 residues long. Trimming removed 3 bases from V and 3 bases from J, with 11 bases in between. This CDR3 reads CASSQEEGYTEAFF. The CDR3 region has the DNA TGTGCCAGCAGCCAGGAAGAGGGTTACACTGAAGCTTTCTTT.

The chain uses TRBV7-2 and TRBJ1-2, with D perhaps matching TRBD1 (6 bases). Trimming stripped 0 bases from V and 3 bases from J, with 11 bases between. The CDR3 covers 15 residues. Germline V CDR1 and CDR2: SGHTA, FQGNSA. The CDR3: CASSLARQAHYGYTF. CDR3 nucleotide sequence: TGTGCCAGCAGCTTAGCGCGACAGGCCCACTATGGCTACACCTTC.

The chain joins TRBV15 to TRBJ2-1; TRBD2 aligns across 9 bases. V gave up 2 bases and J gave up 6 bases; unmatched junction bases: 11. This CDR3 region has 17 residues. Germline loops: CDR1 LNHNV, CDR2 YYDKDF (reference sequence). Written as DNA, the CDR3 is TGTGCCACCAGCAGACCTAGCGGGGCGTCCATGGGCAATGAGCAGTTCTTC. Protein sequence: CATSRPSGASMGNEQFF.

The chain couples TRBV12-3 or TRBV12-4 to TRBJ1-1, with D unclear. The CDR3 is 13 residues long. The V and J ends lost 3 bases and 1 base respectively, with 6 bases between them. Written as DNA, the CDR3 is TGTGCCAGCAGTTTCCAGTGGAACACTGAAGCTTTCTTT. Translation: CASSFQWNTEAFF.

This chain links TRBV6-5 with TRBJ2-3; no clear D. The CDR3 is 16 residues long. V lost 0 bases and J 2 bases, leaving 12 bases between the germline ends. Germline CDR1 MNHEY, CDR2 SVGAGI. CDR3 loop: CASSYSGRPPTDTQYF. Written as DNA, the CDR3 is TGTGCCAGCAGTTACTCCGGACGGCCTCCCACAGATACGCAGTATTTT.

A note on this clone: One junction end disagrees with the germline gene, perhaps due to a read error. J is TRBJ2-3 and V is TRBV7-3; D is ambiguous. The germline CDR1 and CDR2 sequences are SGHTA and FQGTGA. The CDR3 sequence is 15 residues long. Here the CDR3 DNA reads TGTGCCAGCAGTTTAAGTTCCGTGGCCTTGGATACGCAGTATTTT. Its protein product is CASSLSSVALDTQYF.

The rearrangement links TRBV7-2 to TRBJ2-5; D is possibly TRBD2 (6 bases). The CDR3 runs 15 residues. In germline, CDR1 is SGHTA, CDR2 FQGNSA. V was cut by 5 bases and J by 0 bases, with 13 bases left in between. CDR3 in DNA: TGTGCCAGCAGCAATGGGAGGAGCCACCAAGAGACCCAGTACTTC. This encodes CASSNGRSHQETQYF.

This chain uses TRBV7-9 with TRBJ1-5; D ambiguous. Germline CDR1 SEHNR, CDR2 FQNEAQ (reference sequence). The CDR3 runs 13 residues. Trimming removed 3 bases at V and 5 bases at J, with 8 bases between. The CDR3 is CASSFTTDQPQHF. For the CDR3, the DNA is TGTGCCAGCAGCTTCACGACCGATCAGCCCCAGCATTTT.

This clone was detected only once. The genes are TRBV5-8 and TRBJ1-2; D remains ambiguous. This CDR3 comprises 14 residues. V lost 0 bases, J lost 3 bases, and 9 bases lay in between. Germline lookup yields CDR1 SGHTS and CDR2 YDEGEE. As DNA, the CDR3 is TGTGCCAGCAGCTTGGAAAGGGTTGACTATGGCTACACCTTC. Encoded protein: CASSLERVDYGYTF.

V gene TRBV28 combines with J gene TRBJ2-7; weak D call: TRBD1 (6 bases). Trimming removed 2 bases at V and 2 bases at J, with 16 bases between. This CDR3 has 16 amino acids. Germline V lookup: CDR1 MDHEN, CDR2 SYDVKM. CDR3 residues: CASSLRSRGLTYEQYF. The CDR3 nucleotides read TGTGCCAGCAGTTTAAGATCCAGGGGCCTAACCTACGAGCAGTACTTC.

This clone has only a few counts. J is TRBJ1-2 and V is TRBV4-2; D might be TRBD1 (5 bases). This CDR3 has 15 residues. V lost 4 bases and J 0 bases, leaving 12 bases between the germline ends. Looked up from germline, CDR1 is LGHNA and CDR2 is YNFKEQ. The CDR3 is CASSPGATANYGYTF. Written as DNA, the CDR3 is TGTGCCAGCAGCCCCGGGGCCACAGCTAACTATGGCTACACCTTC.

Here the CDR3 reads CASSYDRGAFKTPQHF. CDR3 nucleotide sequence: TGTGCCAGCAGTTACGACAGGGGCGCCTTCAAAACGCCCCAGCATTTT. This chain uses TRBV6-2 or TRBV6-3 with TRBJ1-5, with 8 bases identical to TRBD1. Germline V gene sequence: CDR1 MNHEY, CDR2 SVGEGT. J lost 9 bases, V lost 2 bases, and 12 bases had no gene match. The CDR3 length is 16 residues.

This chain uses TRBV3-1 (or the pseudogene TRBV3-2) with TRBJ1-6; no definite D call. V was cut by 4 bases and J by 17 bases, with 21 bases left in between. The V gene's germline CDR1 is LGHDT and CDR2 YNNKEL (reference sequence). This CDR3 is built from 14 residues. The CDR3 spells CASSPAARASKIHF. The CDR3 nucleotides are TGTGCCAGCAGCCCGGCGGCGAGGGCCTCAAAAATCCACTTT.

This clone has a handful of counts. J is TRBJ2-5 and V is TRBV25-1; possibly TRBD1 or TRBD2 for D (5 bases each). Germline-derived CDR1 and CDR2 are MGHDK and SYGVNS. The CDR3 has 13 residues. V lost 4 bases to trimming and J lost 5 bases, with 11 bases between them. Here the CDR3 DNA reads TGTGCCAGCAGTGCGGCAGGGACGGAGACCCAGTACTTC. Its protein product is CASSAAGTETQYF.

The chain uses TRBV11-1 and TRBJ1-5, with a tentative D call TRBD1 (5 bases). Looked up from germline, CDR1 is SGHAT and CDR2 is FQDESV (reference sequence). V lost 3 bases and J lost 2, with 5 bases in between. This CDR3 region has 13 residues. CDR3 DNA sequence: TGTGCCAGCAGCTTGACAGGCAATCAGCCCCAGCATTTT. This codes for CASSLTGNQPQHF.

This clone was seen just once. The chain employs TRBV5-4 and TRBJ1-1, with 7 bases identical to TRBD1. The CDR3 is 14 residues long. J was trimmed by 1 base and V by 4 bases; bases with no gene match: 4. Germline values: CDR1 SGHNT, CDR2 YYREEE (reference sequence). The CDR3 loop is CASSEGARNTEAFF. The CDR3 nucleotides read TGTGCCAGCAGCGAGGGGGCCAGGAACACTGAAGCTTTCTTT.